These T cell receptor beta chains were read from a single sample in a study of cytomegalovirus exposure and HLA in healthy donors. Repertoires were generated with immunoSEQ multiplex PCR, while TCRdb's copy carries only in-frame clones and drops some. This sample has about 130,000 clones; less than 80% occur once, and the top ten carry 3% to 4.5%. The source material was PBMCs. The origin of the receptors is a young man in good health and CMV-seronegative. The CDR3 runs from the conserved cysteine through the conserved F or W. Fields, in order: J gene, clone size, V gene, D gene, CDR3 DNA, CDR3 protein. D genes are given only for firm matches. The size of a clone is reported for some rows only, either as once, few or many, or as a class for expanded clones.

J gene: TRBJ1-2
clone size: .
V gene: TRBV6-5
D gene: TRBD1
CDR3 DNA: TGTGCCAGCAGACCCGGACAGGTCTATGGCTACACCTTC
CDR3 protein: CASRPGQVYGYTF

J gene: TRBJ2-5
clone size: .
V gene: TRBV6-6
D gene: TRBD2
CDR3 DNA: TGTGCCAGCAAACCGGGACTAGCGGTCCAAGAGACCCAGTACTTC
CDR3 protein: CASKPGLAVQETQYF

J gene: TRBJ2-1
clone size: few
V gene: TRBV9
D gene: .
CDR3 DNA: TGTGCCAGCAGCGTAGTAGGGGGTACCTACAATGAGCAGTTCTTC
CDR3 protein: CASSVVGGTYNEQFF

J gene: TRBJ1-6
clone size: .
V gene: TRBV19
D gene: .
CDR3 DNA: TGTGCCAGTAGGCCGGGAGACAGAACTAATTCACCCCTCCACTTT
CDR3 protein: CASRPGDRTNSPLHF

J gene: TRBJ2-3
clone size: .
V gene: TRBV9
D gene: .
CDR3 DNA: TGTGCCAGCAGCGTAGGGGGGCAGCGGGGTTTAGATACGCAGTATTTT
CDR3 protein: CASSVGGQRGLDTQYF

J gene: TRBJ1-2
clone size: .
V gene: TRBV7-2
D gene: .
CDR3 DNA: TGTGCCAGCAGCCGGACAGTACCTGGCTACACCTTC
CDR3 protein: CASSRTVPGYTF

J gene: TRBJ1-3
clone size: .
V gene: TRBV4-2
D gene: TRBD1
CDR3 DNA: TGTGCCAGCAGCCAGGCACGGACAGGGGGCAGAAACACCATATATTTT
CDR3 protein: CASSQARTGGRNTIYF

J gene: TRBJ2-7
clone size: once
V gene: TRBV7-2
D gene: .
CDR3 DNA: TGTGCCAGCAGCTTAGATTCTCGGGGGTTCTACGAGCAGTACTTC
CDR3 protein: CASSLDSRGFYEQYF

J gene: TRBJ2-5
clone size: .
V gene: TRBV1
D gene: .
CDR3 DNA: TGCACCAGCAGCTACGGGACTATACAAGAGACCCAGTACTTC
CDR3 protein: CTSSYGTIQETQYF

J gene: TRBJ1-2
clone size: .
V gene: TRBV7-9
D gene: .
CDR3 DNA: TGTGCCAGCAGCTCGCCTCGCGGGGTGGGTTGGGTCTATGGCTACACCTTC
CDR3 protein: CASSSPRGVGWVYGYTF

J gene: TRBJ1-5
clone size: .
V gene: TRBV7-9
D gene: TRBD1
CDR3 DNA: TGTGCCAGCAGCCAGACAGGGGCTCAGCCCCAGCATTTT
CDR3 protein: CASSQTGAQPQHF

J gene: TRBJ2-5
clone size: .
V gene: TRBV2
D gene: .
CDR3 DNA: TGTGCCAGCGGGCGCGACCTCCAAGAGACCCAGTACTTC
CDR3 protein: CASGRDLQETQYF

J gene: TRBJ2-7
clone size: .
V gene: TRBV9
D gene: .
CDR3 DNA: TGTGCCAGCAGCGTAGATATCGCGTCTTACGAGCAGTACTTC
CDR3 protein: CASSVDIASYEQYF

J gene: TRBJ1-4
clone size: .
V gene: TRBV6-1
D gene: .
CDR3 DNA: TGTGCCAGCAGTGCGACAGGTTTGAATGAAAAACTGTTTTTT
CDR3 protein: CASSATGLNEKLFF

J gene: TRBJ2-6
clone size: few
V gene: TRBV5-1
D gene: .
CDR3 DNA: TGCGCCAGCAGCAACGCGAACTCTGGGGCCAACGTCCTGACTTTC
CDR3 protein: CASSNANSGANVLTF

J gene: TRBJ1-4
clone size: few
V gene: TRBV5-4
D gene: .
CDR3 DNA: TGTGCCAGCAGCTTGGGCGGGGTGTCTAATGAAAAACTGTTTTTT
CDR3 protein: CASSLGGVSNEKLFF

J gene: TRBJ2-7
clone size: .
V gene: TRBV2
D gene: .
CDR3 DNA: TGTGCCAGCAGTGACCCGAGGGCCTACGAGCAGTACTTC
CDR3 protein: CASSDPRAYEQYF

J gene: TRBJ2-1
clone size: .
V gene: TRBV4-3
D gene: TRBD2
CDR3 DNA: TGCGCCAGCAGCCAAAACGCCGGGGGGACCAATGAGCAGTTCTTC
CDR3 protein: CASSQNAGGTNEQFF

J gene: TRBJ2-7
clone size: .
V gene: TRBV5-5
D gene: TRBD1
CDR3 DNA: TGTGCCAGCAGCTCGGGGGGACAGGGGAGATACTACGAGCAGTACTTC
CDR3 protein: CASSSGGQGRYYEQYF

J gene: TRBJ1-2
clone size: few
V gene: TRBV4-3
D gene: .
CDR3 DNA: TGCGCCAGCAGCCAAGATTTAGCTAGCCATGGCTACACCTTC
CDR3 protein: CASSQDLASHGYTF

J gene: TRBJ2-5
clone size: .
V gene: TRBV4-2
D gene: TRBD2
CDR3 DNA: TGTGCCAGCAGCCCTCGCGGGGGAGAAGAGACCCAGTACTTC
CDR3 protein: CASSPRGGEETQYF

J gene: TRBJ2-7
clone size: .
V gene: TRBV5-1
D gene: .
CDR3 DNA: TGCGCCAGCAGCTTGGGAACCGGGGAGTACTACGAGCAGTACTTC
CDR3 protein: CASSLGTGEYYEQYF

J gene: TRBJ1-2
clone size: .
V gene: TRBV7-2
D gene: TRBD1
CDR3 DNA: TGTGCCAGCAGCTTAGAGACAGGGGGCGTTAGCGGCTACACCTTC
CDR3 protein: CASSLETGGVSGYTF

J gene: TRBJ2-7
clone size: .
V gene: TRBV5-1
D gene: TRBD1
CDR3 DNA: TGCGCCAGCAGCTGGGGACAGGGGGCCAACGAGCAGTACTTC
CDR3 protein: CASSWGQGANEQYF

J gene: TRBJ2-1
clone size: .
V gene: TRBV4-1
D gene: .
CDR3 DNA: TGCGCCAGCAGCCCCCTCAGGGGTGGCTCCTACAATGAGCAGTTCTTC
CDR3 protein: CASSPLRGGSYNEQFF

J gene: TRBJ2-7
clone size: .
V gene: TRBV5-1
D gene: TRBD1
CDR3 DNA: TGCGCCAGCAGCTGGACAGGGGGTCCGTACGAGCAGTACTTC
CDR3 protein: CASSWTGGPYEQYF

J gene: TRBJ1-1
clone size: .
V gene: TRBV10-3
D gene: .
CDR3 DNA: TGTGCCATCAGTCCCACAGTGAACACTGAAGCTTTCTTT
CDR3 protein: CAISPTVNTEAFF

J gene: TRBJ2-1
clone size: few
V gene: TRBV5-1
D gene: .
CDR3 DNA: TGCGCCAGCAGCTTCATGGGACTGCGGGATGAGCAGTTCTTC
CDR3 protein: CASSFMGLRDEQFF

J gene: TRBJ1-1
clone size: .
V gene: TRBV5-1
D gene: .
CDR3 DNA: TGCGCCAGCAGCTTGGCAGGGAATAGGGACACTGAAGCTTTCTTT
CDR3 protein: CASSLAGNRDTEAFF